The 10 T cell receptor beta chains below were found in one sample sequenced in a study of Ad26.COV2.S vaccination and SARS-CoV-2 variants. Profiled with immunoSEQ multiplex PCR; TCRdb holds only in-frame clones, not every one. The sample shows roughly 300,000 clones, around 89% of them seen only once. The treatment was: around 19 received Ad26.COV2.S at low or high dose, single or two shots; roughly five received placebo; per-sample allocation not given. The investigators took samples on day 63 after the first vaccine or placebo injection. Specimen: peripheral blood, collected in a trial of Ad26.COV2.S vaccine versus placebo. These receptors all stem from a person aged 18-65 years who received the Ad26.COV2.S COVID-19 vaccine or a placebo.

The V and J genes are TRBV5-6 and TRBJ1-2; D possibly corresponds to TRBD1 (5 bases). CDR1 is SGHDT and CDR2 is YYEEEE in the germline V gene. The V end lost 0 bases, the J end lost 7 bases, and 13 bases lay between the germline ends. There are 14 residues in the CDR3. DNA for the CDR3: TGTGCCAGCAGCTTGGTAGGGGACGCTGGTGGCTACACCTTC. The encoded protein is CASSLVGDAGGYTF.

The chain has TRBV29-1 and TRBJ2-3; 10 bases line up with TRBD2. Germline V gene lookup returns CDR1 SQVTM and CDR2 ANQGSEA. The CDR3 consists of 12 residues. The trim removed 6 bases at V and 4 bases at J, leaving 1 base unmatched. In DNA, the CDR3 is TGCAGCGTGACTAGCGGGTCAGATACGCAGTATTTT. Translated: CSVTSGSDTQYF.

This clone was counted once. The CDR3 spells CASSQDGTGNTGELFF. The CDR3 DNA sequence: TGTGCCAGCAGCCAAGACGGCACAGGGAACACCGGGGAGCTGTTTTTT. V gene TRBV3-1 (or the pseudogene TRBV3-2) combines with J gene TRBJ2-2; D perhaps matches TRBD1 (5 bases). In germline, CDR1 is LGHDT, CDR2 YNNKEL (reference sequence). V was trimmed by 0 bases and J by 1 base, leaving 9 bases between them. The CDR3 runs 16 residues.

This chain uses TRBV5-1 with TRBJ2-3; 7 bases agree with TRBD1. The ends lost 0 bases at V and 9 bases at J; junction bases unmatched: 10. Per germline, CDR1 SGHRS and CDR2 YFSETQ. This CDR3 comprises 15 residues. CDR3 region: CASSLGTGLSPTQYF. CDR3 DNA sequence: TGCGCCAGCAGCTTGGGGACAGGACTGTCACCCACGCAGTATTTT.

The rearrangement links TRBV3-1 (or the pseudogene TRBV3-2) to TRBJ2-3; D not resolved. V lost 4 bases to trimming and J lost 0 bases, with 5 bases between them. The germline CDR1 and CDR2 sequences are LGHDT and YNNKEL (reference sequence). The CDR3 totals 13 residues. CDR3 sequence: CASSRTSTDTQYF. DNA of the CDR3: TGTGCCAGCAGCCGAACAAGCACAGATACGCAGTATTTT.

This clone has only a few counts. The chain joins TRBV28 to TRBJ2-5; 10 bases are a match to TRBD2. The CDR3 length is 16 residues. V shed 6 bases, J shed 5 bases, and the junction held 12 bases outside the gene matches. Germline V gene data show CDR1 as MDHEN and CDR2 as SYDVKM. CDR3 protein: CASSSSLAGARETQYF. The CDR3 region has the DNA TGTGCCAGCAGCTCCAGCCTAGCGGGAGCGCGGGAGACCCAGTACTTC.

Comments on this clone: A read error may account for a junction end that differs from germline. The chain links TRBV28 to TRBJ2-3; 7 bases match TRBD1. This CDR3 comprises 14 residues. Germline CDR1 reads MDHEN; CDR2 reads SYDVKM. CDR3 amino acids: CASSLRGGTDTQYF. CDR3 DNA: TGTGCCAGCAGTTTACGAGGGGGCACGGATACGCAGTATTTT.

This clone showed up just once. V usage is TRBV5-1 and J usage is TRBJ2-2, with D maybe TRBD1 (6 bases). Trimming shortened V by 5 bases and J by 3 bases, and 20 bases separated the two germline ends. CDR3 length: 17 residues. Germline V CDR1 and CDR2: SGHRS, YFSETQ. The CDR3 spells CASRIQPGVWDTGELFF. The DNA of the CDR3 is TGCGCCAGCAGGATACAACCAGGGGTGTGGGACACCGGGGAGCTGTTTTTT. The variable domain in full, completed from reference TRBV5-1 and TRBJ2-2, reads KAGVTQTPRYLIKTRGQQVTLSCSPISGHRSVSWYQQTPGQGLQFLFEYFSETQRNKGNFPGRFSGRQFSNSRSEMNVSTLELGDSALYLCASRIQPGVWDTGELFFGEGSRLTVL.

The rearrangement links TRBV5-6 to TRBJ2-1; the D gene is possibly TRBD2 (6 bases). Looked up from germline, CDR1 is SGHDT and CDR2 is YYEEEE. The CDR3 spans 15 residues. V was trimmed by 3 bases and J by 0 bases, leaving 10 bases between them. As DNA, the CDR3 is TGTGCCAGCAGCTATAGCGGCCGCTCCTACAATGAGCAGTTCTTC. Residues: CASSYSGRSYNEQFF.

This rearrangement joins TRBV7-8 to TRBJ2-7; TRBD1 matches 7 bases. The germline gives CDR1 SGHVS, CDR2 FQNEAQ. The CDR3 is 15 amino acids. V lost 10 bases to trimming and J lost 3 bases; unmatched junction nucleotides: 15. CDR3 protein: CATGRYGQAFYEQYF. Here the CDR3 DNA reads TGTGCCACCGGACGATACGGACAGGCCTTCTACGAGCAGTACTTC.